These 21 T cell receptor beta chains came from one sample sequenced in a study of human T cells and chemical hapten exposure. Time point specified: patch test 2, 6 weeks after DPC sensitization. Treatment: therapeutic diphenylcyclopropenone sensitization with weekly scalp DPC. TCRdb recomputed calls from the RACE reads with MiXCR, one row per CDR3 protein. Of nearly 55,000 distinct CDR3 sequences in the sample, more than 9% were seen once. The source material was whole blood, sampled in connection with sensitization to the hapten diphenylcyclopropenone (DPC). These receptors were collected from a woman in her forties or fifties with alopecia areata. Some clones in this sample may be carry-over from other donors' samples.

The chain joins TRBV18 to TRBJ1-5; TRBD1 matches 8 bases. Germline trimming cut 5 bases from V and 5 bases from J; bases unmatched to any gene: 11. Per germline, CDR1 KGHSH and CDR2 LQKENI. This CDR3 is built from 16 residues. The CDR3 region is CASSALRTGTDQPQHF. The CDR3, as DNA: TGTGCCAGCTCAGCATTACGGACAGGGACCGATCAGCCCCAGCATTTT.

This clonotype was recorded a few times. The V and J genes are TRBV5-1 and TRBJ1-4; a weak D match, TRBD1 (6 bases). The germline V gene has CDR1 SGHRS and CDR2 YFSETQ. The germline V and J ends were trimmed by 0 bases and 7 bases, with 10 bases remaining between them. The CDR3 loop spans 14 amino acids. CDR3 residues: CASSLVPGAEKLFF. In nucleotides, the CDR3 is TGCGCCAGCAGCTTGGTCCCGGGGGCTGAAAAACTGTTTTTT. The full variable domain, in which reference TRBV5-1 and TRBJ1-4 provide the parts outside the CDR3, is KAGVTQTPRYLIKTRGQQVTLSCSPISGHRSVSWYQQTPGQGLQFLFEYFSETQRNKGNFPGRFSGRQFSNSRSEMNVSTLELGDSALYLCASSLVPGAEKLFFGSGTQLSVL.

This clonotype was counted only a few times. CDR3 sequence: CSDQTTETYGYTF. Written as DNA, the CDR3 is TGCAGCGATCAAACGACAGAGACTTATGGCTACACCTTC. The chain recombines TRBV29-1 with TRBJ1-2, with D perhaps matching TRBD1 (5 bases). Germline CDR1 reads SQVTM; CDR2 reads ANQGSEA. V was shortened by 7 bases and J by 5 bases, with 17 bases between the two germline ends. CDR3 length: 13 amino acids.

This clonotype was seen only a few times. This chain links TRBV7-2 with TRBJ1-5; a possible D gene is TRBD1 (6 bases). The V end lost 1 base, the J end lost 3 bases, and 7 bases lay between the germline ends. The CDR3 has 14 amino acids. The germline V gene encodes CDR1 SGHTA and CDR2 FQGNSA. The CDR3 DNA reads as TGTGCCAGCAGCTTAGGGACAGCCAATCAGCCCCAGCATTTT. Its translation is CASSLGTANQPQHF.

This clonotype came up many times. V usage is TRBV7-9 and J usage is TRBJ1-5, with a weak D call TRBD1 (6 bases). Trimming pared 4 bases from V and 2 bases from J, leaving 12 bases between. The CDR3 sequence is 15 residues long. Germline CDR1 is SEHNR and CDR2 is FQNEAQ (reference sequence). Here the CDR3 reads CASSWEGGGNQPQHF. The DNA of the CDR3 is TGTGCCAGCAGCTGGGAGGGGGGAGGCAATCAGCCCCAGCATTTT.

This clonotype was seen ten or more times. CDR3 loop: CASSPSRQGTNYGYTF. CDR3 coding DNA: TGTGCCAGCTCACCATCACGACAGGGTACCAACTATGGCTACACCTTC. J is TRBJ1-2 and V is TRBV18; TRBD1 agrees at 7 bases. V gave up 2 bases and J gave up 2 bases; unmatched junction bases: 8. The germline V gene encodes CDR1 KGHSH and CDR2 LQKENI. This CDR3 has 16 residues.

In this sample, this clonotype turned up a few times. The V and J genes are TRBV12-3 or TRBV12-4 and TRBJ1-1, with 7 positions matching TRBD1. The CDR3 totals 14 residues. V was clipped by 4 bases and J by 0 bases; unmatched bases: 2. CDR3 coding DNA: TGTGCCAGCAGTTCACAGGGGATGAACACTGAAGCTTTCTTT. This translates into CASSSQGMNTEAFF.

This clonotype was recorded many times. The chain carries TRBV28 and TRBJ1-6; 9 bases are a match to TRBD1. The CDR3 is 15 amino acids. After removal of 7 bases from V and 7 bases from J, the junction contained 8 bases not matched to a gene. Germline assignment: CDR1 MDHEN and CDR2 SYDVKM. This CDR3 is CASTIGTGWNSPLHF. DNA of the CDR3: TGTGCCAGCACTATCGGGACAGGGTGGAATTCACCCCTCCACTTT.

The table lists this clonotype with many counts. The rearrangement joins TRBV5-1 to TRBJ2-3, with D possibly being TRBD1 (6 bases). Trimming took 0 bases from V and 5 from J, leaving 13 bases between them. The CDR3 sequence is 15 residues long. Germline V CDR1 and CDR2: SGHRS, YFSETQ. This CDR3 reads CASSLGGQYGDTQYF. The CDR3 bases are TGCGCCAGCAGCTTGGGAGGACAGTACGGAGATACGCAGTATTTT.

This clonotype was observed a few times. The V call is TRBV28, the J call TRBJ1-1, with 8 bases aligning to TRBD1. The ends lost 8 bases at V and 3 bases at J; junction bases unmatched: 14. This CDR3 spans 16 amino acids. CDR1 and CDR2 (germline): MDHEN, SYDVKM. The CDR3 loop is CASPKAAGGDDTEAFF. CDR3 DNA: TGTGCCAGCCCTAAGGCGGCAGGGGGCGACGACACTGAAGCTTTCTTT.

This clonotype was picked up a small number of times. This likely comes from a read error, as the CDR3 has no conserved phenylalanine or tryptophan at its end. The chain combines TRBV29-1 with TRBJ2-4; D gene unclear. Germline CDR1 and CDR2: SQVTM and ANQGSEA. This CDR3 comprises 12 residues. The V end lost 4 bases, the J end lost 7 bases, and 11 bases lay between the germline ends. The CDR3 loop is CSVGPNVNIQYL. CDR3 in DNA: TGCAGCGTTGGACCGAACGTGAACATTCAGTACTTA.

At least ten counts were recorded for this clonotype. CDR3 bases: TGCAGTGCTAGTAGGGATTATAGCAATCAGCCCCAGCATTTT. This codes for CSASRDYSNQPQHF. This chain connects TRBV20-1 to TRBJ1-5; unclear D gene. The V gene lost 3 bases and the J gene lost 0 bases, with 9 bases spanning the gap. The CDR3 covers 14 residues. The germline gives CDR1 DFQATT, CDR2 SNEGSKA (reference sequence).

The J gene is TRBJ1-5, the V gene TRBV20-1; tentatively, D is TRBD1 (5 bases). Trimming cost V 3 bases and J 0 bases, with 9 bases left between them. CDR3 length: 14 residues. Germline CDR1 DFQATT, CDR2 SNEGSKA (reference sequence). DNA for the CDR3: TGCAGTGCTAGCGACAGTTTTAGCAATCAGCCCCAGCATTTT. Its protein is CSASDSFSNQPQHF.

In this sample, this clonotype turned up a few times. The chain uses TRBV7-2 and TRBJ2-3; 8 positions agree with TRBD1. Germline values: CDR1 SGHTA, CDR2 FQGNSA. After removal of 5 bases from V and 5 bases from J, the junction contained 6 bases not matched to a gene. This CDR3 has 14 amino acids. The CDR3 DNA follows: TGTGCCAGCAGCCCTCAGGGGGCCATAGATACGCAGTATTTT. It translates to CASSPQGAIDTQYF.

This clonotype was counted a few times. The chain carries TRBV7-2 and TRBJ2-7; TRBD2 agrees at 11 bases. Germline trimming cut 5 bases from V and 1 base from J; bases unmatched to any gene: 1. Per germline, CDR1 SGHTA and CDR2 FQGNSA. This CDR3 has 14 amino acids. The CDR3 bases are TGTGCCAGCAGCCGGACTAGCGGGTCCTACGAGCAGTACTTC. This gives the protein CASSRTSGSYEQYF.

The genes are TRBV18 and TRBJ2-1; the match to TRBD2 covers 8 bases. This CDR3 spans 19 amino acids. CDR1 KGHSH and CDR2 LQKENI come from the germline V gene. The J segment lost 0 bases and the V segment lost 3 bases, leaving 13 bases of the junction unmatched. CDR3 DNA sequence: TGTGCCAGCTCACCGGAGCGGGAGACAAGAGTGACCTCCTACAATGAGCAGTTCTTC. Protein sequence: CASSPERETRVTSYNEQFF.

This clonotype occurred a few times. This chain joins TRBV28 and TRBJ2-2; D not certain. The CDR3 covers 17 residues. Germline CDR1 is MDHEN and CDR2 is SYDVKM. V lost 7 bases and J 1 base, leaving 19 bases between the germline ends. CDR3 loop: CASTNTLTTVNTGELFF. As DNA, the CDR3 is TGTGCCAGCACGAATACGCTTACCACCGTGAACACCGGGGAGCTGTTTTTT.

V gene TRBV7-2 combines with J gene TRBJ2-1, with 9 bases lining up with TRBD2. This CDR3 has 14 residues. V trimming: 3 bases; J trimming: 4 bases; junction bases outside the gene matches: 1. In germline, CDR1 is SGHTA, CDR2 FQGNSA. This CDR3 reads CASSLLAGYNEQFF. The CDR3 DNA reads TGTGCCAGCAGCTTGCTAGCGGGGTACAATGAGCAGTTCTTC.

The chain uses TRBV4-2 and TRBJ2-7; D may match TRBD1 or TRBD2 (7 bases each). This CDR3 region has 14 residues. With 4 bases removed from V and 6 bases from J, the gap between germline ends came to 16 bases. Germline CDR1 and CDR2: LGHNA and YNFKEQ. The CDR3 nucleotides read TGTGCCAGCAGCCCGAGCAGGGGGGGGCGCGAGCAGTACTTC. Amino acid sequence: CASSPSRGGREQYF.

This clonotype showed up many times. This chain connects TRBV20-1 to TRBJ1-1, with TRBD1 matching over 8 bases. Germline V gene sequence: CDR1 DFQATT, CDR2 SNEGSKA (reference sequence). The CDR3 runs to 17 residues. V shed 3 bases and J 5 bases; nucleotides not matched to a gene: 17. DNA for the CDR3: TGCAGTGCTAGTCCCCCAGGGGGCCTCGTATCGGGAACTGAAGCTTTCTTT. It codes for CSASPPGGLVSGTEAFF.

Written as DNA, the CDR3 is TGTGCCAGCAGCTACCCCTTCACCGCTAGCGGGGGACGGGCAGATACGCAGTATTTT. Protein sequence: CASSYPFTASGGRADTQYF. V is TRBV11-2 and J is TRBJ2-3; 10 bases line up with TRBD2. Germline CDR1 reads SGHAT; CDR2 reads FQNNGV. V lost 4 bases, J lost 4 bases, and 17 bases stayed unmatched. This CDR3 region has 19 residues.